This TCR beta chain was captured by sequencing in a study of T cells in Graves' hyperthyroidism and ophthalmopathy. Researchers amplified the TCR beta CDR3 regions from RNA transcripts. TCR CDR3 regions were first amplified by RT-PCR with HTBI primers. In TCRdb, the multiplex PCR reads were re-called with MiXCR into one record per CDR3 protein. Of hundreds of thousands of distinct CDR3 sequences in the sample, about a sixth are singletons; the top ten hold around 3.9%. This clonotype turned up a few times. Antigen specificity is unknown. The CDR3 covers 16 residues. Germline V CDR1 and CDR2: LNHNV, YYDKDF (reference sequence). Germline trimming cut 3 bases from V and 2 bases from J; bases unmatched to any gene: 9. Study-level points and caveats: Most clonotypes expanded in thyroid above 0.001 were likewise present in blood. Model-based prediction identified ophthalmopathy a median around 6.5 months prior to its onset.

The receptor's source is a woman in her twenties or thirties with Graves' hyperthyroidism. This sequence joins TRBV15 and TRBJ2-7; 8 nucleotides agree with TRBD1. Sequencing used blood. CDR3 nucleotides: TGTGCCACCAGCAGTGACAGGGGTACCCTTCCCTACGAGCAGTACTTC. It encodes CATSSDRGTLPYEQYF.